This T cell receptor beta chain was recovered during a study of STAT5B mutations in CD4+ large granular lymphocyte leukemia (dated by TCRdb to the early 2020s). General notes on the study: Among healthy controls, the CDR3 'QG' motif was associated with a particular HLA allele. The study compared the TCRbeta repertoires of patients with CD4+ T-cell large granular lymphocyte leukemia against those of healthy blood donors. Flow cytometry performed on FACSCanto II or FACSVerse showed that the purified fractions had more than 95% purity among lymphocytes. Points the paper makes about the study in general: CD4-sorted patient repertoires appeared more clonal than healthy CD4+ repertoires, and this difference persisted after removing the putative leukemic clones. Main leukemic clonotypes were private to each patient, although under 30% appeared at low frequency in other patients' non-leukemic repertoires. The data were not HLA-matched, and the relatively small sample size could explain the higher clonality seen in CD4+ compared with CD8+ T-LGLL.

TCRbeta rearrangements were sequenced from genomic DNA using the immunoSEQ assay at survey resolution. The published analysis was carried out like this. In the TCR sequencing data, the lowest productive clonotype frequency that could be detected was 2.59 x 10-5. Only productive TCRbeta rearrangements, meaning sequences that were complete and in-frame, were kept for the analyses. Clonality for each sample was calculated as Simpson clonality in the immunoSEQ Analyzer version 3.0. Clones were binned by frequency as very rare, small, medium, large (1-20%) or hyperexpanded (>20%). Generation probabilities were estimated with OLGA 1.2.3, V-gene circos plots were generated with VDJtools, specificities were searched for in VDJdb, and CDR3 motifs were identified with GLIPH. TCRdb stores this immuneACCESS table with in-frame sequences only. Part of the clones is absent; in the studies checked, under half of the shortfall reflects unresolved V genes, and no reason is known for the rest. V and J calls and clone size are given by that table; D and trimming were obtained from the DNA. For this sample the table gives roughly 30,000 clones, of which around 80% were detected only once. Over 2% of the sample goes to the ten largest clones.

To note about this clone: The antigen this receptor binds is unknown. No much larger clone exists at a distance of one base, and base qualities are not known.

Healthy controls were around 38 blood donors whose buffy coats came from the Finnish Red Cross blood service. All TCR-sequenced material derived from peripheral blood: patient blood samples and healthy donor buffy coats. Ficoll-Hypaque gradient centrifugation was used to isolate peripheral blood mononuclear cells. CD4+ cells were magnetically purified from the buffy coats of healthy controls. The Gentra Puregene Cell and Tissue kit was used for genomic DNA extraction, and quantification was performed on a Qubit 2.0 fluorometer. This TCR was sampled from a human donor in good health. The specimen sequenced was CD4+ T cells from blood buffy coats.

The CDR3 reads as follows: CASSLDIGTGSTDTQYF. The DNA reads TGCGCCAGCAGCTTGGACATCGGGACAGGGAGCACAGATACGCAGTATTTT. This sequence uses TRBV5-1 and TRBJ2-3, with TRBD1 identical over 9 junction bases. CDR1 SGHRS and CDR2 YFSETQ were looked up in the germline V gene. Germline trimming amounts to 0 bases on V and 0 bases on J, with 5 as the count of junction bases outside the gene matches. Counted from cysteine to phenylalanine, this CDR3 has 17 amino acids. Solely the CDR3 DNA is kept, with 51 bases framed from the first base.